A selection of T cell receptor beta chains follows, all from one sample in a study of cytomegalovirus exposure and HLA in healthy donors. Generated by immunoSEQ multiplex PCR, the TCRdb table keeps only in-frame clones and is missing some. The table records approximately 160,000 clones, roughly 90% of them present only once. The source material was PBMCs. The source is a woman younger than 35 in good health and CMV-seronegative. CDR3s include the opening cysteine and the closing phenylalanine or tryptophan. D genes are given only for firm matches. Size is stated for part of the rows, as once, few or many counts, or as a class when the clone is expanded.

CDR3 protein: CASSEAGAGGEKLFF
CDR3 DNA: TGTGCCAGCAGTGAAGCGGGGGCAGGGGGCGAAAAACTGTTTTTT
clone size: few
J gene: TRBJ1-4
V gene: TRBV2
D gene: TRBD1

CDR3 protein: CASSPREERAGYGYTF
CDR3 DNA: TGTGCCAGCTCACCACGGGAGGAAAGAGCAGGGTATGGCTACACCTTC
clone size: NA
J gene: TRBJ1-2
V gene: TRBV18
D gene: NA

CDR3 protein: CASSPGTGLNTEAFF
CDR3 DNA: TGTGCCAGCAGCCCTGGGACAGGATTGAACACTGAAGCTTTCTTT
clone size: NA
J gene: TRBJ1-1
V gene: TRBV7-9
D gene: TRBD1

CDR3 protein: CASSPTTKGDGYTF
CDR3 DNA: TGTGCCAGCAGCCCCACGACCAAGGGGGATGGCTACACCTTC
clone size: NA
J gene: TRBJ1-2
V gene: TRBV6-5
D gene: NA

CDR3 protein: CASSLGDQETQYF
CDR3 DNA: TGTGCCAGCAGCTTAGGAGATCAAGAGACCCAGTACTTC
clone size: NA
J gene: TRBJ2-5
V gene: TRBV7-2
D gene: NA

CDR3 protein: CASSPEESYGYTF
CDR3 DNA: TGTGCCAGCAGCCCCGAGGAGAGCTATGGCTACACCTTC
clone size: once
J gene: TRBJ1-2
V gene: TRBV7-9
D gene: NA

CDR3 protein: CASSLTTGQGAYEQYF
CDR3 DNA: TGCGCCAGCAGCCTAACGACGGGACAGGGCGCCTACGAGCAGTACTTC
clone size: NA
J gene: TRBJ2-7
V gene: TRBV4-3
D gene: TRBD1

CDR3 protein: CASSLPEGGGTDTQYF
CDR3 DNA: TGCGCCAGCAGCTTGCCCGAGGGAGGAGGGACAGATACGCAGTATTTT
clone size: NA
J gene: TRBJ2-3
V gene: TRBV5-1
D gene: NA

CDR3 protein: CSAGVTEAFF
CDR3 DNA: TGCAGCGCCGGTGTCACTGAAGCTTTCTTT
clone size: NA
J gene: TRBJ1-1
V gene: TRBV29-1
D gene: NA

CDR3 protein: CASISLYGYTF
CDR3 DNA: TGTGCCAGTATATCCCTCTATGGCTACACCTTC
clone size: NA
J gene: TRBJ1-2
V gene: TRBV19
D gene: NA

CDR3 protein: CASSPPGIGPSNEQFF
CDR3 DNA: TGTGCCAGTAGTCCCCCGGGTATCGGTCCCTCCAATGAGCAGTTCTTC
clone size: NA
J gene: TRBJ2-1
V gene: TRBV19
D gene: NA

CDR3 protein: CASSFSGRTYEQYF
CDR3 DNA: TGTGCCAGCAGCTTTAGCGGGCGAACCTACGAGCAGTACTTC
clone size: NA
J gene: TRBJ2-7
V gene: TRBV7-9
D gene: TRBD2

CDR3 protein: CASTGLAGGPDIVKQYF
CDR3 DNA: TGTGCCAGCACCGGACTAGCGGGAGGGCCGGACATAGTCAAGCAGTACTTC
clone size: NA
J gene: TRBJ2-7
V gene: TRBV2
D gene: TRBD2

CDR3 protein: CASSVDSSGNYGYTF
CDR3 DNA: TGTGCCAGCAGCGTCGACAGCTCCGGTAACTATGGCTACACCTTC
clone size: NA
J gene: TRBJ1-2
V gene: TRBV7-2
D gene: NA

CDR3 protein: CASSPQGRGYGYTF
CDR3 DNA: TGTGCCAGCAGCCCTCAGGGCAGGGGCTATGGCTACACCTTC
clone size: once
J gene: TRBJ1-2
V gene: TRBV7-2
D gene: NA

CDR3 protein: CASSEFLTGDSEQFF
CDR3 DNA: TGCGCCAGCAGTGAGTTCTTGACAGGGGACAGTGAGCAGTTCTTC
clone size: few
J gene: TRBJ2-1
V gene: TRBV10-1
D gene: TRBD1

CDR3 protein: CSVVMPNGQNF
CDR3 DNA: TGCAGCGTTGTTATGCCCAACGGACAGAATTTT
clone size: NA
J gene: TRBJ1-4
V gene: TRBV29-1
D gene: NA

CDR3 protein: CASSQWDSRTDTQYF
CDR3 DNA: TGCGCCAGCAGCCAATGGGACAGCCGCACAGATACGCAGTATTTT
clone size: NA
J gene: TRBJ2-3
V gene: TRBV4-1
D gene: TRBD1

CDR3 protein: CASSLFGGRPGELFF
CDR3 DNA: TGTGCCAGCAGCTTATTCGGGGGACGTCCCGGGGAGCTGTTTTTT
clone size: NA
J gene: TRBJ2-2
V gene: TRBV7-6
D gene: NA

CDR3 protein: CASSVGNGLAREQYF
CDR3 DNA: TGTGCCAGCAGCGTAGGAAATGGTCTAGCGCGCGAGCAGTACTTC
clone size: NA
J gene: TRBJ2-7
V gene: TRBV9
D gene: NA

CDR3 protein: CASSLRQGNEQYF
CDR3 DNA: TGTGCCAGTAGCCTTCGACAGGGGAACGAGCAGTACTTC
clone size: NA
J gene: TRBJ2-7
V gene: TRBV19
D gene: TRBD1

CDR3 protein: CASGWTGGGGYTF
CDR3 DNA: TGTGCCAGTGGGTGGACAGGGGGAGGAGGCTACACCTTC
clone size: few
J gene: TRBJ1-2
V gene: TRBV19
D gene: TRBD1

CDR3 protein: CASSSLEGKRGFNEQFF
CDR3 DNA: TGTGCCAGCAGTTCCTTAGAGGGGAAGCGGGGGTTCAATGAGCAGTTCTTC
clone size: NA
J gene: TRBJ2-1
V gene: TRBV2
D gene: TRBD2

CDR3 protein: CASSVGELHGYTF
CDR3 DNA: TGTGCCAGCAGCGTAGGGGAGCTTCATGGCTACACCTTC
clone size: few
J gene: TRBJ1-2
V gene: TRBV9
D gene: NA

CDR3 protein: CASNDGQGNTEAFF
CDR3 DNA: TGTGCCAGCAATGACGGACAGGGGAACACTGAAGCTTTCTTT
clone size: NA
J gene: TRBJ1-1
V gene: TRBV2
D gene: TRBD1

CDR3 protein: CASSLPPGTVNTGELFF
CDR3 DNA: TGTGCCAGCAGCCTCCCCCCCGGGACAGTTAACACCGGGGAGCTGTTTTTT
clone size: NA
J gene: TRBJ2-2
V gene: TRBV7-6
D gene: TRBD1